The clone carrying this T cell receptor beta chain has only a few counts. This entry belongs to a study of blood T cell repertoires in COVID-19. The repertoire was sequenced with immunoSEQ multiplex PCR; TCRdb's copy has only in-frame clones and lacks some. The repertoire consists of around 210,000 clones, with less than 90% occurring once and the leading ten covering more than 0.7%. The CDR3 runs to 16 residues. CDR1 SEHNR and CDR2 FQNEAQ come from the germline V gene (reference sequence). Trimming took 4 bases from V and 5 from J; bases not matched to a gene: 12. Sequencing used peripheral blood. The receptor's source is a woman aged 70 to 79 with acute or convalescent COVID-19. The gene calls are TRBV7-9 and TRBJ2-5; 8 bases are shared with TRBD2. CDR3 sequence: CASSYSGTRERETQYF. In DNA form, the CDR3 reads TGTGCCAGCAGCTATTCCGGGACTAGGGAGAGGGAGACCCAGTACTTC.